This T cell receptor beta chain derives from a study of T-cell memory formation after mild COVID-19. Study-wide background: TCR clusters largely stayed donor specific.

This clonotype was picked up a small number of times. The antigen is unknown. Barcoded TCR alpha and TCR beta cDNA libraries with UMIs came from 5'RACE using constant-segment primers. Each CDR3 protein is one row after TCRdb ran MiXCR on the 5' RACE reads. The table has 300,000 to 350,000 distinct CDR3 sequences, 12% to 15% seen once. Regarding the study as a whole: Contracting clones, day 15 to 85, had balanced CD4/CD8, and later expanders favored CD4+. CD4+ contracting clones lay mainly in CM and EM, CD8+ ones in EMRA.

CDR1 is SGHVS, CDR2 FQNEAQ, per germline. The CDR3 has 14 amino acids. V lost 5 bases to trimming and J lost 1 base, with 11 bases between them. The chain has TRBV7-8 and TRBJ1-1; no reliable D call. Sequencing input: PBMCs or a T cell subset sorted from them (not recorded which). The sequence was obtained from a man aged 18 to 30 who had mild COVID-19 (a few samples of this study predate the infection). Cell type and time point are not known. The CDR3 DNA is TGTGCCAGCAGCGAGGGCGCCCGGAACACTGAAGCTTTCTTT. Residues: CASSEGARNTEAFF.